This T cell receptor (beta chain) was documented in a study of blood T cell repertoires in COVID-19. Overall study: The United States, Italy and Spain provided the acute and convalescent COVID-19 samples. Nucleic acid was either cDNA or gDNA, and it came from T cells, B-cell-depleted T cells, or PBMCs.

Authors' data handling: Scientists estimated how many nucleated cells there were by amplifying reference gene primers. Clones were sequenced by immunoSEQ multiplex PCR, and TCRdb holds only the in-frame ones, with some missing. The V and J calls and the clone size are those of that table, but D and trimming were determined from the DNA. This table holds 30,000 to 45,000 clones, roughly nine tenths found once. V dropped 6 bases and J dropped 4; count of bases not matched to a gene: 11. Germline values: CDR1 SGHRS, CDR2 YFSETQ. CDR3 size: 16 residues. The V call is TRBV5-1, the J call TRBJ2-3; 10 bases line up with TRBD2. Specimen: peripheral blood. The clonotype was recovered from a human donor in a cohort sampled during active COVID-19. CDR3 sequence (DNA): TGCGCCAGCACCCGGCCCACTAGCGGGACCCCAGATACGCAGTATTTT. It is translated as CASTRPTSGTPDTQYF.